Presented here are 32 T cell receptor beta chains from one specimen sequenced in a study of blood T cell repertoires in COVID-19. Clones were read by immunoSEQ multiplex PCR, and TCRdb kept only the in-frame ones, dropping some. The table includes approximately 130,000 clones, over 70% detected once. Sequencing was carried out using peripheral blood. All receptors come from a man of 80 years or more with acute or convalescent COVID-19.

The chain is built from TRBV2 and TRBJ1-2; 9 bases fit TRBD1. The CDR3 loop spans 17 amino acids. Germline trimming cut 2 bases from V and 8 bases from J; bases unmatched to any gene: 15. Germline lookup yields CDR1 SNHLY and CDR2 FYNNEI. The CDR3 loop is CASSEYPNTQGAGGYTF. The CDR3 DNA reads TGTGCCAGCAGTGAATATCCCAACACACAGGGGGCTGGAGGCTACACCTTC.

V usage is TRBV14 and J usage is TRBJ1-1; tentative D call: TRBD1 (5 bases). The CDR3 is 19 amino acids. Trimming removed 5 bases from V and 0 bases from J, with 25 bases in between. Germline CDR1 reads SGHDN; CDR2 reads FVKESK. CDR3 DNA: TGTGCCAGCAGCTCCGGATGGGTTAGGGGCCCCTTCATGAACACTGAAGCTTTCTTT. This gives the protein CASSSGWVRGPFMNTEAFF.

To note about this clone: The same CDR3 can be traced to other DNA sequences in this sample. As DNA, the CDR3 is TGTGCCAGCAGGACTAGCGGCTCCTACGAGCAGTACTTC. Translating it yields CASRTSGSYEQYF. The V and J genes are TRBV6-5 and TRBJ2-7; TRBD2 aligns across 9 bases. The CDR3 covers 13 residues. Germline-derived CDR1 and CDR2 are MNHEY and SVGAGI. Trimming took 6 bases from V and 0 from J; bases not matched to a gene: 0.

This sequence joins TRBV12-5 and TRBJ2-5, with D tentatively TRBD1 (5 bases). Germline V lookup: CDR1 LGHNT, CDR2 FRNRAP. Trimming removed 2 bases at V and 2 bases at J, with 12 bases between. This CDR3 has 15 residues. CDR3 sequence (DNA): TGTGCTAGTGGTTTGTATCGGACAAGACAAGAGACCCAGTACTTC. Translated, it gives CASGLYRTRQETQYF.

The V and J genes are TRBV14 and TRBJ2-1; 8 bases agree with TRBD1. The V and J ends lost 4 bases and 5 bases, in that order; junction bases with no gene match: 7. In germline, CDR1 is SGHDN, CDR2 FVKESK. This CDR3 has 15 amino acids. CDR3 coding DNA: TGTGCCAGCAGCCCACGTACAGGGGGTCACAATGAGCAGTTCTTC. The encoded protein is CASSPRTGGHNEQFF.

CDR3: CASSFHRGNSPLHF. DNA of the CDR3: TGCGCCAGCAGCTTTCACAGGGGAAATTCACCCCTCCACTTT. The J gene is TRBJ1-6, the V gene TRBV5-1; 7 bases line up with TRBD1. This CDR3 is 14 amino acids long. CDR1 is SGHRS, CDR2 YFSETQ, per germline. The ends lost 2 bases at V and 7 bases at J; junction bases unmatched: 3.

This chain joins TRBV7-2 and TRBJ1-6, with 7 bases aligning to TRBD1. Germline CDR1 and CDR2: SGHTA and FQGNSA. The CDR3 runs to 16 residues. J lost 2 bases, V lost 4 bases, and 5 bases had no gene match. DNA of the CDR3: TGTGCCAGCAGCTACAGGGGAGGAACCTATAATTCACCCCTCCACTTT. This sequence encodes CASSYRGGTYNSPLHF.

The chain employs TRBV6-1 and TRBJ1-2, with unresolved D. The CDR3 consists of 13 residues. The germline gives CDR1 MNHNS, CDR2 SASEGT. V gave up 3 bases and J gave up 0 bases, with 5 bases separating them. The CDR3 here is CASSDQANYGYTF. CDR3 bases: TGTGCCAGCAGTGACCAGGCTAACTATGGCTACACCTTC.

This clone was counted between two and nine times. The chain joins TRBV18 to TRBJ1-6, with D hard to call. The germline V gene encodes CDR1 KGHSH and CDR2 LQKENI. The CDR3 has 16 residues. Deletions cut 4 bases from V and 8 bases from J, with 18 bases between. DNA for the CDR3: TGTGCCAGCTCACAAGTCCCCGGGAAAGTAGATTCACCCCTCCACTTT. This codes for CASSQVPGKVDSPLHF.

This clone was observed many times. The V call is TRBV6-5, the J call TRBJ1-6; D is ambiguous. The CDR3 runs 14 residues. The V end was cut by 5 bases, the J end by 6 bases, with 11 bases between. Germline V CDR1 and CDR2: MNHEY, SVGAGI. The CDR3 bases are TGTGCCAGCAGTAGGGAGGAGGGTAATTCACCCCTCCACTTT. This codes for CASSREEGNSPLHF.

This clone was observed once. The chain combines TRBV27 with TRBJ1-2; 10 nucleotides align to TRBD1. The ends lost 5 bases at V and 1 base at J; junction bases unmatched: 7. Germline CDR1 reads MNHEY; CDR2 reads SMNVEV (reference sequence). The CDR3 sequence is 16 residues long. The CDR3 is CASSAGQGTFNYGYTF. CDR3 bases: TGTGCCAGCAGTGCGGGACAGGGGACCTTTAACTATGGCTACACCTTC.

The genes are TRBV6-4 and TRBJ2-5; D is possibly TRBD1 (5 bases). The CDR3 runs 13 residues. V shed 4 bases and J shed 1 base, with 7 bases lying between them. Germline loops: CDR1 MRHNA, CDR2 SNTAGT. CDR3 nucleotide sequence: TGTGCCAGCAGTGGACAGACCCAAGAGACCCAGTACTTC. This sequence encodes CASSGQTQETQYF.

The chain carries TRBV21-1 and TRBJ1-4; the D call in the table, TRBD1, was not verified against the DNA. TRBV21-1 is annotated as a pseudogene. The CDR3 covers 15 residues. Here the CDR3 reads CASRSEGDRNEKLFF. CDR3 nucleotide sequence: TGTGCCAGCAGGTCAGAGGGGGACAGAAATGAAAAACTGTTTTTT.

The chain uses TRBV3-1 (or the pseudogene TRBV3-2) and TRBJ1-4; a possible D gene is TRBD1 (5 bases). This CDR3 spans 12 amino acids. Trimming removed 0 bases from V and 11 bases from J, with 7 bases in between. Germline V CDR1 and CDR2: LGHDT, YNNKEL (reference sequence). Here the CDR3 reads CASSQDGGKLFF. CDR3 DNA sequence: TGTGCCAGCAGCCAAGACGGGGGGAAACTGTTTTTT.

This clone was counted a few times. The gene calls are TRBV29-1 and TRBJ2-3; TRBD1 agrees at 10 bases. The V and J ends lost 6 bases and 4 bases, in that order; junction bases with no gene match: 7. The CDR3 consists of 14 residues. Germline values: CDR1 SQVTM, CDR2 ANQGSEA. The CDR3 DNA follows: TGCAGCGTGGAGGGACAGGGGTACGCAGATACGCAGTATTTT. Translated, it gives CSVEGQGYADTQYF.

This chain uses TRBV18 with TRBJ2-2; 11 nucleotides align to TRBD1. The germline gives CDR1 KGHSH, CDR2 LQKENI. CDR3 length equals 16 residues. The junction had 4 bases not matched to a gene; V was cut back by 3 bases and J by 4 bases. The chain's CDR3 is CASSPFGTGGTGELFF. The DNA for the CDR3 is TGTGCCAGCTCACCTTTCGGGACAGGGGGCACCGGGGAGCTGTTTTTT.

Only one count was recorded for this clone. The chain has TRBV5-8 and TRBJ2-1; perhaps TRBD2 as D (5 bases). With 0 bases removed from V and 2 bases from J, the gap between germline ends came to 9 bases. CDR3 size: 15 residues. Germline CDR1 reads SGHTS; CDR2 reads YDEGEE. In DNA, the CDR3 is TGTGCCAGCAGCTTGGGGCTAGCAGCCTACAATGAGCAGTTCTTC. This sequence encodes CASSLGLAAYNEQFF.

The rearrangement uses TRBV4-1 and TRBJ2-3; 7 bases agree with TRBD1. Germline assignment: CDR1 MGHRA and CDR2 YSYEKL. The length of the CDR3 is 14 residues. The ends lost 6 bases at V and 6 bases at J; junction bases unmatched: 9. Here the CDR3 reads CASRVTGVVDTQYF. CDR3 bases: TGCGCCAGCAGAGTTACAGGGGTCGTCGATACGCAGTATTTT.

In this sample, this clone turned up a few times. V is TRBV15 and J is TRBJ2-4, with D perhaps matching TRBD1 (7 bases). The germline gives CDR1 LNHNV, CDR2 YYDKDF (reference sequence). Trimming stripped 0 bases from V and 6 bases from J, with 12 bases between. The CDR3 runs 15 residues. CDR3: CATSREGQGGNIQYF. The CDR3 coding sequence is TGTGCCACCAGCAGAGAGGGGCAGGGGGGAAACATTCAGTACTTC. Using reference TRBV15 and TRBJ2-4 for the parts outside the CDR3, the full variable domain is DAMVIQNPRYQVTQFGKPVTLSCSQTLNHNVMYWYQQKSSQAPKLLFHYYDKDFNNEADTPDNFQSRRPNTSFCFLDIRSPGLGDTAMYLCATSREGQGGNIQYFGAGTRLSVL.

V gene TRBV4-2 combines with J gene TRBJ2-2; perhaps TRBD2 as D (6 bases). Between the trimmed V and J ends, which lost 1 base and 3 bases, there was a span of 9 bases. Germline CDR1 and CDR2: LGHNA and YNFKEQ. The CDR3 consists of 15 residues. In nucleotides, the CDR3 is TGTGCCAGCAGCCAAGTTGAGCGGGACACCGGGGAGCTGTTTTTT. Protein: CASSQVERDTGELFF.

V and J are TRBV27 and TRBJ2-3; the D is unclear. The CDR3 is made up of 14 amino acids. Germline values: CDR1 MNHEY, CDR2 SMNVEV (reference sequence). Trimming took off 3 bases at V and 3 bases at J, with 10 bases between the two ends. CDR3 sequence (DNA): TGTGCCAGCAGTTTTTCCCCGGGTACAGATACGCAGTATTTT. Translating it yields CASSFSPGTDTQYF.

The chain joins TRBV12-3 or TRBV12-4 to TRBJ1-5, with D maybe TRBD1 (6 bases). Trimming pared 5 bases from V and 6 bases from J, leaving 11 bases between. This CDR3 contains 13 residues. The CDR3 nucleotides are TGTGCCAGCAGTACTAGGGGGGGTCAGCCCCAGCATTTT. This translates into CASSTRGGQPQHF.

In nucleotides, the CDR3 is TGTGCCAGCAGTTTATCGGGGGGACTGGCAAATGAGCAGTTCTTC. Translation: CASSLSGGLANEQFF. This chain uses TRBV27 with TRBJ2-1, with D maybe TRBD2 (6 bases). This CDR3 contains 15 residues. Germline lookup yields CDR1 MNHEY and CDR2 SMNVEV (reference sequence). Trimming removed 0 bases from V and 7 bases from J, with 13 bases in between.

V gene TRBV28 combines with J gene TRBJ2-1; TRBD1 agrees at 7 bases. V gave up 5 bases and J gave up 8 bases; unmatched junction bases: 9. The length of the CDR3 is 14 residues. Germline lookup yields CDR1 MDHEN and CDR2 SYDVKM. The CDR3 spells CASSPYRGRDEQFF. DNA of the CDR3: TGTGCCAGCAGTCCATACAGGGGTAGAGATGAGCAGTTCTTC.

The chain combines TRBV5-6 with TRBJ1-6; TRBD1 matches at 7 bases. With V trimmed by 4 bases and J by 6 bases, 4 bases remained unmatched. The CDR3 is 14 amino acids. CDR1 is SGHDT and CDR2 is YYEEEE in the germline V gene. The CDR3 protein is CASSPDRVNSPLHF. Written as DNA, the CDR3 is TGTGCCAGCAGCCCAGACAGGGTTAATTCACCCCTCCACTTT.

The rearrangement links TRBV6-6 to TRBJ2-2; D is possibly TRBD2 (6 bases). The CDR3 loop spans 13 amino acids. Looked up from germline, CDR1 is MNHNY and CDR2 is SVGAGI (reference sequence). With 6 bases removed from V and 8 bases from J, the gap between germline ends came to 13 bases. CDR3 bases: TGTGCCAGCAGCAACGTCGGGGGAGGGGAGCTGTTTTTT. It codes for CASSNVGGGELFF.

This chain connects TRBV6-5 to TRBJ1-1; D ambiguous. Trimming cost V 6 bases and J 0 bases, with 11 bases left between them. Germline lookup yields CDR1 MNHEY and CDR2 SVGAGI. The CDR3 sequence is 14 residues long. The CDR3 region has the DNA TGTGCCAGCAGGGTCGATCAGGTGAACACTGAAGCTTTCTTT. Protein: CASRVDQVNTEAFF.

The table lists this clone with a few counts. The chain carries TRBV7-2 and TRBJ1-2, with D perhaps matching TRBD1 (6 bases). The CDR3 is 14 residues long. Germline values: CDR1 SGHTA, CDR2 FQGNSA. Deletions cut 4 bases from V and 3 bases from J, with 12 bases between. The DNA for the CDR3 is TGTGCCAGCAGCTACGGACAGAATTACTATGGCTACACCTTC. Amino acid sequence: CASSYGQNYYGYTF.

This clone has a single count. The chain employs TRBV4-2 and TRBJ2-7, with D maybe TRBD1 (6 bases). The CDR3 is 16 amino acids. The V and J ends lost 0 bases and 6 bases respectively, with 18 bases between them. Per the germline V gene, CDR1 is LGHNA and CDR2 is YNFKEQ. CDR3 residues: CASSQDLGAIPREQYF. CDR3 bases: TGTGCCAGCAGCCAAGACCTGGGGGCGATTCCCCGCGAGCAGTACTTC.

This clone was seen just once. For the CDR3, the DNA is TGCGCCAGCAGCCAAGTTCTTGGCGGGGGGGCGGTGTGGACAGATACGCAGTATTTT. Its protein is CASSQVLGGGAVWTDTQYF. The chain combines TRBV4-1 with TRBJ2-3, with 9 bases aligning to TRBD2. Germline CDR1 MGHRA, CDR2 YSYEKL. The CDR3 runs to 19 residues. V was pared by 1 base and J by 3 bases, with 14 bases of the junction left unmatched.

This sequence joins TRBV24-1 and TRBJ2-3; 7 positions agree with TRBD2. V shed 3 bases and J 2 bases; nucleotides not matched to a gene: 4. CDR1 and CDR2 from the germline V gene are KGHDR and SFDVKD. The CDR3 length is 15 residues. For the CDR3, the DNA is TGTGCCACCAGTGATCCCGGGGACTACACAGATACGCAGTATTTT. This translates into CATSDPGDYTDTQYF.

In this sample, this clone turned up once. CDR3 loop: CASSLELSLTTGELFF. For the CDR3, the DNA is TGTGCCAGCAGTTTGGAGTTATCCCTAACTACCGGGGAGCTGTTTTTT. The chain combines TRBV27 with TRBJ2-2; D gene uncertain. Looked up from germline, CDR1 is MNHEY and CDR2 is SMNVEV (reference sequence). The V end was cut by 3 bases, the J end by 5 bases, with 16 bases between. The CDR3 covers 16 residues.